Listed here are 22 T cell receptor beta chains from one sample, sequenced in a study of T cells in Graves' hyperthyroidism and ophthalmopathy. Amplified regions were TCR beta CDR3 sequences from RNA transcripts. TCR CDR3 regions were first amplified by RT-PCR with HTBI primers. Each CDR3 protein gets one entry after TCRdb re-called the multiplex PCR reads with MiXCR. Of roughly 150,000 distinct CDR3 sequences in the sample, over 8% are singletons; the top ten hold approximately 24%. Specimen: blood. These receptors were obtained from a young woman with Graves' hyperthyroidism that later progressed to Graves' ophthalmopathy.

This clonotype was counted many times. This sequence joins TRBV18 and TRBJ2-3; tentatively, D is TRBD2 (6 bases). The CDR3 runs 16 residues. CDR1 and CDR2 (germline): KGHSH, LQKENI. V was clipped by 4 bases and J by 0 bases, with 14 bases between them. DNA for the CDR3: TGTGCCAGCTCACTTCGGGGGTATCCTAGCACAGATACGCAGTATTTT. Amino acid sequence: CASSLRGYPSTDTQYF.

This clonotype was seen at least ten times. The V and J genes are TRBV6-1 and TRBJ1-6; D not certain. Germline V gene sequence: CDR1 MNHNS, CDR2 SASEGT. The CDR3 runs 13 residues. V lost 8 bases to trimming and J lost 1 base, with 6 bases between them. In DNA form, the CDR3 reads TGTGCCAGCTCTGGATCCTATAATTCACCCCTCCACTTT. This encodes CASSGSYNSPLHF.

This clonotype showed up just a few times. The chain combines TRBV5-4 with TRBJ2-1, with 9 nucleotides matching TRBD2. Germline V gene sequence: CDR1 SGHNT, CDR2 YYREEE (reference sequence). The CDR3 totals 17 residues. V lost 4 bases to trimming and J lost 4 bases; unmatched junction nucleotides: 12. CDR3 sequence reads: CASSRGPPSGNYNEQFF. CDR3 nucleotides: TGTGCCAGCAGCCGCGGGCCACCTAGCGGGAATTACAATGAGCAGTTCTTC. The variable domain in full, completed from reference TRBV5-4 and TRBJ2-1, reads ETGVTQSPTHLIKTRGQQVTLRCSSQSGHNTVSWYQQALGQGPQFIFQYYREEENGRGNFPPRFSGLQFPNYSSELNVNALELDDSALYLCASSRGPPSGNYNEQFFGPGTRLTVL.

The chain couples TRBV20-1 to TRBJ2-1; perhaps TRBD1 as D (6 bases). V lost 3 bases to trimming and J lost 3 bases, with 12 bases between them. The CDR3 is 14 residues long. CDR1 is DFQATT, CDR2 SNEGSKA, per germline (reference sequence). The DNA of the CDR3 is TGCAGTGCTAGGGGACACACTGACTACAATGAGCAGTTCTTC. Encoded protein: CSARGHTDYNEQFF.

This clonotype was detected ten times or more. V gene TRBV12-5 combines with J gene TRBJ2-2, with 9 positions matching TRBD1. CDR1 is LGHNT, CDR2 FRNRAP, per germline. V shed 3 bases and J 4 bases; nucleotides not matched to a gene: 9. The CDR3 totals 17 residues. DNA for the CDR3: TGTGCTAGTGGTTTTAATTCCGGGACAGGGTTCACCGGGGAGCTGTTTTTT. Its protein is CASGFNSGTGFTGELFF.

V usage is TRBV2 and J usage is TRBJ2-5, with 10 bases matching TRBD1. V lost 6 bases and J lost 3; bases outside the gene matches: 1. The germline V gene encodes CDR1 SNHLY and CDR2 FYNNEI. The CDR3 consists of 13 residues. The CDR3 region is CASRGTGEETQYF. The CDR3 DNA reads as TGTGCCAGCAGGGGGACAGGGGAAGAGACCCAGTACTTC.

The J gene is TRBJ2-7, the V gene TRBV14; D unresolved. V gave up 4 bases and J gave up 4 bases, with 11 bases separating them. Germline V lookup: CDR1 SGHDN, CDR2 FVKESK. CDR3 size: 13 residues. The CDR3 sequence: CASSPRVWYEQYF. The CDR3 DNA sequence: TGTGCCAGCAGCCCAAGGGTTTGGTACGAGCAGTACTTC.

Here the CDR3 reads CASSLGGRDTQYF. The CDR3 coding sequence is TGTGCCAGCAGTTTGGGGGGGCGGGATACGCAGTATTTT. The chain couples TRBV28 to TRBJ2-3; D might be TRBD2 (7 bases). The germline CDR1 and CDR2 sequences are MDHEN and SYDVKM. There are 13 residues in the CDR3. The V end lost 3 bases, the J end lost 6 bases, and 10 bases lay between the germline ends.

In its sample, this clonotype was seen many times. The chain has TRBV11-2 and TRBJ2-7, with TRBD2 matching 11 bases. CDR1 is SGHAT and CDR2 is FQNNGV in the germline V gene. The CDR3 is 15 residues long. Trimming at V came to 1 base and at J to 5 bases, leaving 4 bases not matched to a gene. CDR3 nucleotide sequence: TGTGCCAGCAGCTTAGGCCTTAGCGGGGGGGACGAGCAGTACTTC. This encodes CASSLGLSGGDEQYF.

This clonotype has ten or more counts. This chain connects TRBV5-1 to TRBJ2-7, with a weak D call TRBD1 (5 bases). Trimming removed 2 bases from V and 2 bases from J, with 17 bases in between. CDR1 is SGHRS, CDR2 YFSETQ, per germline. This CDR3 region has 16 residues. The CDR3, as DNA: TGCGCCAGCAGCTTTAGGGCACAGGCTCCGCCCTACGAGCAGTACTTC. Residues: CASSFRAQAPPYEQYF.

The chain joins TRBV7-9 to TRBJ2-5, with TRBD1 identical over 8 bases. Germline V gene lookup returns CDR1 SEHNR and CDR2 FQNEAQ (reference sequence). The CDR3 length is 14 residues. Trimming at V came to 5 bases and at J to 6 bases, leaving 8 bases not matched to a gene. CDR3 sequence reads: CASSTQGDQQTQYF. CDR3 DNA: TGTGCCAGCAGCACACAGGGGGATCAACAGACCCAGTACTTC.

This clonotype was observed many times. V is TRBV11-2 and J is TRBJ2-5; D is undetermined. Germline assignment: CDR1 SGHAT and CDR2 FQNNGV. The CDR3 sequence is 11 residues long. Trimming removed 3 bases at V and 5 bases at J, with 4 bases between. This chain's CDR3 is CASSFAETQYF. Here the CDR3 DNA reads TGTGCCAGCAGCTTCGCGGAGACCCAGTACTTC. Full variable domain (outside the CDR3, taken from reference TRBV11-2 and TRBJ2-5): EAGVAQSPRYKIIEKRQSVAFWCNPISGHATLYWYQQILGQGPKLLIQFQNNGVVDDSQLPKDRFSAERLKGVDSTLKIQPAKLEDSAVYLCASSFAETQYFGPGTRLLVL.

The sample holds many counts of this clonotype. The chain employs TRBV20-1 and TRBJ1-4; D gene ambiguous. This CDR3 contains 13 residues. With 2 bases removed from V and 7 bases from J, the gap between germline ends came to 11 bases. Germline V gene lookup returns CDR1 DFQATT and CDR2 SNEGSKA (reference sequence). CDR3 protein: CSARKWDSEKLFF. The CDR3 DNA follows: TGCAGTGCTAGAAAATGGGATTCTGAAAAACTGTTTTTT.

The chain combines TRBV20-1 with TRBJ1-5; D uncertain. This CDR3 is 14 amino acids long. Germline values: CDR1 DFQATT, CDR2 SNEGSKA (reference sequence). Trimming stripped 7 bases from V and 10 bases from J, with 23 bases between. The CDR3 spells CSVAPISVVGPQHF. The CDR3 nucleotides read TGCAGTGTTGCACCGATTTCGGTTGTTGGACCCCAGCATTTT.

This clonotype was observed at least ten times. The rearrangement joins TRBV18 to TRBJ1-1; perhaps TRBD1 as D (5 bases). This CDR3 has 13 residues. V lost 3 bases and J 6 bases, leaving 11 bases between the germline ends. The germline gives CDR1 KGHSH, CDR2 LQKENI. CDR3 in amino acids: CASSPRDPPEAFF. Written as DNA, the CDR3 is TGTGCCAGCTCACCGAGGGACCCGCCTGAAGCTTTCTTT.

This clonotype was seen many times. The rearrangement links TRBV11-3 to TRBJ2-7; no firm D call. The CDR3 has 15 residues. CDR1 and CDR2 (germline): SGHNT, YENEEA. V lost 4 bases and J 0 bases, leaving 13 bases between the germline ends. The CDR3 nucleotides read TGTGCCAGCAGCTCCCTTGACAACAGCTCCTACGAGCAGTACTTC. Protein: CASSSLDNSSYEQYF.

This clonotype was seen a few times. The chain couples TRBV20-1 to TRBJ2-2; a weak D match, TRBD1 (6 bases). This CDR3 comprises 14 residues. Germline CDR1 is DFQATT and CDR2 is SNEGSKA (reference sequence). Trimming took 3 bases from V and 0 from J, leaving 8 bases between them. The CDR3: CSARGHSNTGELFF. DNA for the CDR3: TGCAGTGCTAGGGGACACTCGAACACCGGGGAGCTGTTTTTT.

On this clonotype: A much larger clone sits a single nucleotide away, making a read error possible. The chain recombines TRBV6-1 with TRBJ2-3; D gene unclear. CDR1 is MNHNS and CDR2 is SASEGT in the germline V gene. The CDR3 is 16 residues long. CDR3 residues: CVSTKYDPVKADTQYF. The CDR3 DNA reads as TGTGTCAGCACCAAGTATGACCCGGTAAAGGCAGATACGCAGTATTTT.

The V and J genes are TRBV3-1 and TRBJ2-1; 11 bases line up with TRBD1. The CDR3 spans 15 residues. J gave up 6 bases and V 1 base, and 2 bases lay outside the gene matches. The germline V gene encodes CDR1 LGHDT and CDR2 YNNKEL (reference sequence). The CDR3 here is CASSQAGQGGNEQFF. CDR3 sequence (DNA): TGTGCCAGCAGCCAAGCGGGACAGGGGGGCAATGAGCAGTTCTTC.

This clonotype was counted many times. The rearrangement links TRBV27 to TRBJ1-4; the D is unclear. Germline loops: CDR1 MNHEY, CDR2 SMNVEV (reference sequence). The length of the CDR3 is 15 residues. Trimming left V 4 bases short and J 4 bases short, with 13 bases between. CDR3 DNA sequence: TGTGCCAGCAGTTCGCTGACACATGATAATGAAAAACTGTTTTTT. It yields the protein CASSSLTHDNEKLFF.

This clonotype was counted a few times. This chain links TRBV30 with TRBJ2-6; D ambiguous. Trimming removed 5 bases from V and 0 bases from J, with 8 bases in between. The CDR3 is 14 amino acids. The germline V gene encodes CDR1 GTSNPN and CDR2 SVGIG (reference sequence). CDR3 region: CAWATNSGANVLTF. The DNA of the CDR3 is TGTGCCTGGGCCACCAACTCTGGGGCCAACGTCCTGACTTTC.

This clonotype was recorded many times. This sequence joins TRBV29-1 and TRBJ2-1, with TRBD2 identical over 14 bases. Germline V gene lookup returns CDR1 SQVTM and CDR2 ANQGSEA. The junction had 9 bases not matched to a gene; V was cut back by 7 bases and J by 10 bases. The CDR3 extends over 14 amino acids. CDR3 amino acids: CSAMTSGRAREQFF. The CDR3 nucleotides read TGCAGCGCGATGACTAGCGGGAGGGCCCGCGAGCAGTTCTTC.